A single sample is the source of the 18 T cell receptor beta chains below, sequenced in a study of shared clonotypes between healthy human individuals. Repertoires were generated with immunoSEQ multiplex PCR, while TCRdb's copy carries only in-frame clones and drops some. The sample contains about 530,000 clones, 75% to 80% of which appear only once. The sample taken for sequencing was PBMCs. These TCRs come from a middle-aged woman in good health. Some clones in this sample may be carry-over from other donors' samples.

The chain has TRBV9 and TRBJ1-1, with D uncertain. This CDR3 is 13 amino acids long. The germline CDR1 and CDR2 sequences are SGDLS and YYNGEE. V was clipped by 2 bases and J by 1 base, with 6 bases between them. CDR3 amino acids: CASSVVRNTEAFF. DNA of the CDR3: TGTGCCAGCAGCGTGGTACGGAACACTGAAGCTTTCTTT.

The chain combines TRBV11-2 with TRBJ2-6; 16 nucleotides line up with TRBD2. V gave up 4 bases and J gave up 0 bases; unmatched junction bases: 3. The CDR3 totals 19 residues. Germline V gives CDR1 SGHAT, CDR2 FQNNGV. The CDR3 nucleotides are TGTGCCAGCAGCTGGGGACTAGCGGGAGGGAACTCTGGGGCCAACGTCCTGACTTTC. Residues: CASSWGLAGGNSGANVLTF.

The CDR3: CASSQVWGLAGALYNEQFF. The CDR3 DNA follows: TGCGCCAGCAGCCAAGTTTGGGGACTAGCGGGAGCGTTGTACAATGAGCAGTTCTTC. The chain uses TRBV4-3 and TRBJ2-1, with 14 bases lining up with TRBD2. Germline CDR1 reads LGHNA; CDR2 reads YSLEER. The CDR3 is made up of 19 amino acids. V lost 1 base, J lost 4 bases, and 9 bases stayed unmatched.

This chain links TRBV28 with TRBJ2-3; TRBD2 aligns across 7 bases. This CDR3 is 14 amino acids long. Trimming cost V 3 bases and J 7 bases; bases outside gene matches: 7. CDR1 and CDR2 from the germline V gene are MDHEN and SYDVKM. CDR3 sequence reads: CASSFWEGSHTQYF. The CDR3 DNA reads TGTGCCAGCAGTTTCTGGGAGGGAAGCCATACGCAGTATTTT. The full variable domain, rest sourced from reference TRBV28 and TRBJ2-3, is DVKVTQSSRYLVKRTGEKVFLECVQDMDHENMFWYRQDPGLGLRLIYFSYDVKMKEKGDIPEGYSVSREKKERFSLILESASTNQTSMYLCASSFWEGSHTQYFGPGTRLTVL.

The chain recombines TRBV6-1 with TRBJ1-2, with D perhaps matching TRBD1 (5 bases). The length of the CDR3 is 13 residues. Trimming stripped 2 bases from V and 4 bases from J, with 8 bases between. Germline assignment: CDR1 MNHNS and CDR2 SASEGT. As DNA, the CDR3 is TGTGCCAGCAGTGAACGGGACGGCTATGGCTACACCTTC. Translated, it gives CASSERDGYGYTF.

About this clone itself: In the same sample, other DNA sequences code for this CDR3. For the CDR3, the DNA is TGTGCCAGCAGGGACAGCTACGAGCAGTACTTC. It is translated as CASRDSYEQYF. V gene TRBV28 combines with J gene TRBJ2-7, with D possibly TRBD1 on 6 matching bases. V lost 6 bases to trimming and J lost 3 bases, with 6 bases between them. This CDR3 spans 11 amino acids. The V gene's germline CDR1 is MDHEN and CDR2 SYDVKM.

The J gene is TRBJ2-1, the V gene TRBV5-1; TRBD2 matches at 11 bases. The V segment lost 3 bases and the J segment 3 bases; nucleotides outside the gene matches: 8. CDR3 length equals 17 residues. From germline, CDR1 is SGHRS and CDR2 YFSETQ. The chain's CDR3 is CASSSLLGTSGYNEQFF. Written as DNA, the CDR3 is TGCGCCAGCAGCTCCCTCCTGGGGACTAGCGGCTACAATGAGCAGTTCTTC.

The chain's CDR3 is CASSVLAGGPSEQFF. DNA for the CDR3: TGTGCCAGCAGCGTACTAGCGGGAGGGCCGAGTGAGCAGTTCTTC. The J gene is TRBJ2-1, the V gene TRBV9; 12 nucleotides align to TRBD2. The ends lost 1 base at V and 9 bases at J; junction bases unmatched: 5. CDR3 size: 15 residues. Per the germline V gene, CDR1 is SGDLS and CDR2 is YYNGEE. The full variable domain, completed using reference TRBV9 and TRBJ2-1, is DSGVTQTPKHLITATGQRVTLRCSPRSGDLSVYWYQQSLDQGLQFLIQYYNGEERAKGNILERFSAQQFPDLHSELNLSSLELGDSALYFCASSVLAGGPSEQFFGPGTRLTVL.

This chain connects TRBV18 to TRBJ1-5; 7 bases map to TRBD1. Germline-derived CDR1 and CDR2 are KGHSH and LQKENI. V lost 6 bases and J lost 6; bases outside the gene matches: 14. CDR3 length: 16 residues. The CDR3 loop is CASSRGETGSRQPQHF. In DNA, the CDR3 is TGTGCCAGCTCGCGGGGAGAGACAGGGTCGCGTCAGCCCCAGCATTTT.

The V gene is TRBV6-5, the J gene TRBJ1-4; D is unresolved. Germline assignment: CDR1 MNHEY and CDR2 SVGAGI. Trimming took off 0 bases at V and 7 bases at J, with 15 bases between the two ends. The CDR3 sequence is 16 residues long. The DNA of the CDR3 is TGTGCCAGCAGTTACTCAGGAGGACGCTGGGGTGAAAAACTGTTTTTT. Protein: CASSYSGGRWGEKLFF.

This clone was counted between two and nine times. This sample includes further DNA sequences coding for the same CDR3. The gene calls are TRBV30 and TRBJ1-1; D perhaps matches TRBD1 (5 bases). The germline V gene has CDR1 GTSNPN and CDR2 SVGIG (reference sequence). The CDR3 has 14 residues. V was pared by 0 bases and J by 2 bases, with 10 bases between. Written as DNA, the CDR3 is TGTGCCTGGAGTGTAGGGACTGTTAACACTGAAGCTTTCTTT. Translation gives CAWSVGTVNTEAFF.

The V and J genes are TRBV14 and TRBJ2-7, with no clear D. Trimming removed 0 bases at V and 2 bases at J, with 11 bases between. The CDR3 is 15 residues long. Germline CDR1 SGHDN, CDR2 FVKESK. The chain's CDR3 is CASSQELTSTYEQYF. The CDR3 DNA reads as TGTGCCAGCAGCCAAGAGCTTACAAGTACCTACGAGCAGTACTTC.

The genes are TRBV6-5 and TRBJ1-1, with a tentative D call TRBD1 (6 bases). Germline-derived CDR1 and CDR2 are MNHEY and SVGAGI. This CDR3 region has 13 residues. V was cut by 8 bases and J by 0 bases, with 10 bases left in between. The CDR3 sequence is CASVDSLNTEAFF. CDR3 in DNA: TGTGCCAGCGTGGACAGTCTGAACACTGAAGCTTTCTTT.

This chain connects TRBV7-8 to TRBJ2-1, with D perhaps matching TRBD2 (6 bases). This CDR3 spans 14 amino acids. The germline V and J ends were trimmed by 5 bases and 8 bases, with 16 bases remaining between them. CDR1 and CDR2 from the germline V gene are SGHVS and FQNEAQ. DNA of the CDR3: TGTGCCAGCAGCCCGTCGGGGAGGACCCATGAGCAGTTCTTC. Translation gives CASSPSGRTHEQFF.

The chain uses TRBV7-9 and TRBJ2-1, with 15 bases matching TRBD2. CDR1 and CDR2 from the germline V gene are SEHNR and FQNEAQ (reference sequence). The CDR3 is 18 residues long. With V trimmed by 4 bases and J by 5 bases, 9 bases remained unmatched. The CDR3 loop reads CASSSRTSGRALHNEQFF. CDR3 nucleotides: TGTGCCAGCAGCTCTCGGACTAGCGGGAGGGCCCTCCACAATGAGCAGTTCTTC.

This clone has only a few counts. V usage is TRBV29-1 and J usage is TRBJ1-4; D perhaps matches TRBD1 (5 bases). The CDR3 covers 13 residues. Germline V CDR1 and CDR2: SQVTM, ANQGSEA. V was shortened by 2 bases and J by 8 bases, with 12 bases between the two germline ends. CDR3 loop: CSVEQGRGEKLFF. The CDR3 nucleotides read TGCAGCGTTGAACAGGGTAGGGGAGAAAAACTGTTTTTT.

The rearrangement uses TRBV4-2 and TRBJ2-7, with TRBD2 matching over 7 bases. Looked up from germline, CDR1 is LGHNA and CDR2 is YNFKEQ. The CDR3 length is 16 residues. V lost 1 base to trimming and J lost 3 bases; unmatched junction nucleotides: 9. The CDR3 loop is CASSQGGSSGYYEQYF. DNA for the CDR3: TGTGCCAGCAGCCAAGGAGGGTCTAGCGGTTACTACGAGCAGTACTTC.

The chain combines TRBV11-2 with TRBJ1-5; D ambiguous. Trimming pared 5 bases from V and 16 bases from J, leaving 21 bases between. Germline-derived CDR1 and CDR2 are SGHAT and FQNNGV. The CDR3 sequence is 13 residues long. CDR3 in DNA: TGTGCCAGCAGCCCGAGAATAAACGGAGGGCAACATTTT. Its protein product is CASSPRINGGQHF.